The 7 T cell receptor beta chains below come from one sample, sequenced in a study of blood T cells in healthy people across ages. A J-beta primer mix and a sample-barcoded 5' primer were used in a second PCR of about 7 to 12 cycles. TCRdb re-called the 5' RACE reads with MiXCR, one entry per CDR3 protein. The table records about 640,000 distinct CDR3 sequences, about 30% of them present only once. Sequencing input: blood. These receptors originate from a woman over 75 in good health.

This clonotype was picked up a small number of times. A much more abundant neighbour one base away suggests this may be a read error. The V call is TRBV7-2, the J call TRBJ2-1, with D perhaps matching TRBD2 (6 bases). The CDR3 runs 13 residues. Germline V gives CDR1 SGHTA, CDR2 FQGNSA. Trimming stripped 5 bases from V and 13 bases from J, with 18 bases between. CDR3 protein: CASSRDPRETQFF. CDR3 DNA sequence: TGTGCCAGCAGCCGGGACCCCCGGGAGACCCAGTTCTTC.

This clonotype was observed at least ten times. CDR3 sequence reads: CSARDPWGGSTDTQYF. CDR3 sequence (DNA): TGCAGTGCTAGAGATCCCTGGGGGGGTAGCACAGATACGCAGTATTTT. The chain uses TRBV20-1 and TRBJ2-3; TRBD2 matches at 7 bases. Germline V gene data show CDR1 as DFQATT and CDR2 as SNEGSKA (reference sequence). The CDR3 has 16 amino acids. Germline trimming cut 0 bases from V and 0 bases from J; bases unmatched to any gene: 6.

This clonotype was counted many times. The CDR3 spells CASSLIGDRGIGYGYTF. The DNA of the CDR3 is TGTGCCAGCAGCTTGATAGGGGACAGGGGGATAGGCTATGGCTACACCTTC. The V and J genes are TRBV7-2 and TRBJ1-2; 11 nucleotides line up with TRBD1. CDR3 size: 17 residues. CDR1 is SGHTA, CDR2 FQGNSA, per germline. Unmatched junction bases numbered 10, after V lost 3 bases and J lost 4 bases.

The sample holds many counts of this clonotype. The CDR3 is CASSGGDTSSYNEQFF. The CDR3 DNA reads TGTGCCAGCAGTGGAGGGGACACCAGCTCCTACAATGAGCAGTTCTTC. This chain joins TRBV6-1 and TRBJ2-1; a possible D gene is TRBD1 (6 bases). The CDR3 has 16 residues. The V and J ends lost 4 bases and 0 bases respectively, with 13 bases between them. Germline assignment: CDR1 MNHNS and CDR2 SASEGT.

Comment on this clonotype: A much bigger clone sits one base away, suggesting this may be a read error. The chain carries TRBV7-2 and TRBJ2-1; 12 bases match TRBD2. Germline loops: CDR1 SGHTA, CDR2 FQGNSA. The CDR3 is made up of 16 amino acids. Trimming removed 5 bases from V and 10 bases from J; junction bases left unmatched: 12. The CDR3 DNA follows: TGTGCCAGCAGCATAGGGGCTAGCGGGGGGGCCAGAGAGCAGTTCTTC. It is translated as CASSIGASGGAREQFF.

This clonotype appeared many times. The chain recombines TRBV20-1 with TRBJ2-5; 9 nucleotides match TRBD2. Germline values: CDR1 DFQATT, CDR2 SNEGSKA (reference sequence). The CDR3 has 16 residues. With V trimmed by 3 bases and J by 1 base, 9 bases remained unmatched. The CDR3 here is CSARVTKRGAQETQYF. DNA of the CDR3: TGCAGTGCTAGGGTGACTAAGCGGGGGGCCCAAGAGACCCAGTACTTC.

The rearrangement uses TRBV4-1 and TRBJ1-6, with 7 bases matching TRBD1. Germline lookup yields CDR1 MGHRA and CDR2 YSYEKL. The J segment lost 6 bases and the V segment lost 4 bases, leaving 3 bases of the junction unmatched. This CDR3 has 14 residues. The CDR3 spells CASSPRDSNSPLHF. As DNA, the CDR3 is TGCGCCAGCAGCCCCCGGGACAGTAATTCACCCCTCCACTTT.